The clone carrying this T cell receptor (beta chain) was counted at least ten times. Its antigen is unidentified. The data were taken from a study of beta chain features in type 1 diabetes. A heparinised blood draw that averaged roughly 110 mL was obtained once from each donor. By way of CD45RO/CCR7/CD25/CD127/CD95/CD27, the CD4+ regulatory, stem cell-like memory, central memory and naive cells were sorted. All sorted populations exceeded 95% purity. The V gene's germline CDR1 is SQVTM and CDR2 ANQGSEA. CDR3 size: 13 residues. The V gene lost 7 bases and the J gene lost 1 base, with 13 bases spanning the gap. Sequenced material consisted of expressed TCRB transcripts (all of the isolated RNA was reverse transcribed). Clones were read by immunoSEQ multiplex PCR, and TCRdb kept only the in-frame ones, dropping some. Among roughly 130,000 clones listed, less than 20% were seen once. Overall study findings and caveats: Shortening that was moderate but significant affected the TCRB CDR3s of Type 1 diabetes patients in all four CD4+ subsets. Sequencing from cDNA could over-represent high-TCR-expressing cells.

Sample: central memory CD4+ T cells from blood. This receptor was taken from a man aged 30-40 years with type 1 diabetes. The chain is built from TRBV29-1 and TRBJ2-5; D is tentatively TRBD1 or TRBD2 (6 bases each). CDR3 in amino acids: CSAKGGLQETQYF. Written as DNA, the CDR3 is TGCAGCGCCAAAGGGGGACTCCAAGAGACCCAGTACTTC.